A single T cell receptor (beta chain) is shown here with its context. Sequencing was performed with immunoSEQ multiplex PCR; in TCRdb, only in-frame clones are kept and a portion is missing. In the table there are 2 million to 2.5 million clones, approximately 96% of which are singletons. The data are from a study of shared clonotypes between healthy human individuals. About the research overall: Three plates were used per donor for CD4 naive, three for CD4 memory, two for CD8 naive and one for CD8 memory.

Recent vaccinations or acute infections were absent in the healthy HIV-negative adult donors. V was pared by 5 bases and J by 3 bases, with 13 bases between. The CDR3 length is 14 residues. Germline assignment: CDR1 MNHEY and CDR2 SVGAGI. The V gene is TRBV6-5, the J gene TRBJ1-1, with D maybe TRBD1 (6 bases). The sequenced material came from naive CD4+ T cells sorted from blood. Subset described: CD45RA+ positively selected. This sequence was found in a man between 18 and 29 years old in good health. The CDR3 is CASSHGQSHTEAFF. The CDR3 DNA is TGTGCCAGCAGTCACGGACAGTCTCACACTGAAGCTTTCTTT.